This is a list of T cell receptor beta chains from one sample in a study of human T cells and chemical hapten exposure. One entry per CDR3 protein, called by TCRdb with MiXCR from the RACE reads. The sample includes 84,000 or so distinct CDR3 sequences, about 10% of them seen just once. Sequencing used whole blood, obtained in connection with sensitization to the hapten diphenylcyclopropenone (DPC). All receptors derive from a woman aged 25-40 years with alopecia areata. Some clones in this sample may be carry-over from other donors' samples. Both conserved end residues are part of each CDR3. A D gene is named only where the DNA matches it firmly. Rows give clone size only sometimes, using once, few, many, or a class for an expanded clone.

-	TRBV2	few	TRBJ1-5	CASSEPNQPQHF	TGTGCCAGCAGTGAACCCAATCAGCCCCAGCATTTT
-	TRBV29-1	-	TRBJ1-1	CSAGQLGGAFF	TGCAGCGCCGGACAGCTTGGAGGAGCTTTCTTT
TRBD1	TRBV7-2	many	TRBJ1-2	CASSPFSGQGASGYTF	TGTGCCAGCAGCCCCTTCTCGGGACAGGGGGCCTCTGGCTACACCTTC
-	TRBV28	few	TRBJ1-3	CASSQDTIYF	TGTGCCAGCAGCCAAGACACCATATATTTT
-	TRBV6-2/TRBV6-3	many	TRBJ1-5	CASSSGNSNQPQHF	TGTGCCAGCAGTTCCGGAAATAGCAATCAGCCCCAGCATTTT
TRBD1	TRBV11-1	-	TRBJ2-4	CASGPRTGENIQYF	TGTGCCAGCGGCCCCCGGACAGGGGAAAACATTCAGTACTTC
TRBD1	TRBV29-1	many	TRBJ2-7	CSANGQGGQYF	TGCAGCGCCAATGGACAGGGTGGGCAGTACTTC
TRBD2	TRBV12-3/TRBV12-4	many	TRBJ2-5	CASSPSGRGGLETQYF	TGTGCCAGCAGTCCCTCCGGGCGGGGGGGCCTAGAGACCCAGTACTTC
-	TRBV5-1	many	TRBJ2-3	CASSLEGTQDTQYF	TGCGCCAGCAGCTTGGAGGGGACCCAAGATACGCAGTATTTT
TRBD2	TRBV11-2	-	TRBJ2-1	CASSAGLVQIRDEQFF	TGTGCCAGCAGCGCCGGACTAGTCCAGATTCGCGATGAGCAGTTCTTC
TRBD1	TRBV19	-	TRBJ2-7	CASSLPGTGSHEQYF	TGTGCCAGTAGTTTACCCGGGACAGGGTCCCACGAGCAGTACTTC
TRBD2	TRBV12-3/TRBV12-4	many	TRBJ2-5	CASSARPPGLAGGPWETQYF	TGTGCCAGCAGCGCACGGCCCCCTGGACTAGCGGGGGGGCCGTGGGAGACCCAGTACTTC
TRBD2	TRBV11-2	-	TRBJ2-1	CASSRTGTSVVNEQFF	TGTGCCAGCAGTCGCACCGGGACTAGTGTGGTAAATGAGCAGTTCTTC
-	TRBV29-1	-	TRBJ2-2	CSVTAAGELFF	TGCAGCGTCACGGCGGCCGGGGAGCTGTTTTTT
-	TRBV29-1	-	TRBJ2-2	CSVVRNTGELFF	TGCAGCGTTGTTCGGAACACCGGGGAGCTGTTTTTT
-	TRBV9	-	TRBJ2-1	CASSVAPQGSEQFF	TGTGCCAGCAGCGTAGCCCCCCAGGGAAGTGAGCAGTTCTTC
TRBD2	TRBV9	many	TRBJ2-3	CASSVLAASTDTQYF	TGTGCCAGCAGCGTACTAGCGGCTAGCACAGATACGCAGTATTTT
-	TRBV5-5	many	TRBJ1-5	CASSLEGREDQPQHF	TGTGCCAGCAGCTTGGAGGGCAGGGAGGATCAGCCCCAGCATTTT
-	TRBV2	many	TRBJ2-5	CASRVEMAETQYF	TGTGCCAGCAGGGTAGAGATGGCGGAGACCCAGTACTTC
-	TRBV29-1	few	TRBJ2-1	CSVLGDASYNEQFF	TGCAGCGTATTAGGGGACGCCTCCTACAATGAGCAGTTCTTC
-	TRBV18	few	TRBJ2-5	CASSPRGQGGETQYF	TGTGCCAGCTCACCGAGAGGTCAGGGTGGTGAGACCCAGTACTTC
-	TRBV11-1	-	TRBJ1-6	CASSPVNNSPLHF	TGTGCCAGCAGCCCTGTCAATAATTCACCCCTCCACTTT
-	TRBV7-3	many	TRBJ2-1	CASSNRAGEQFF	TGTGCCAGCAGTAACAGGGCTGGGGAGCAGTTCTTC
TRBD2	TRBV12-3/TRBV12-4	few	TRBJ2-1	CASTTGTTISNEQFF	TGTGCCAGCACGACCGGGACTACTATTTCCAATGAGCAGTTCTTC
-	TRBV18	many	TRBJ2-7	CASSHETSSRYEQYF	TGTGCCAGCTCACACGAAACTAGCTCCCGCTACGAGCAGTACTTC
-	TRBV2	-	TRBJ1-2	CASGAGAGTYGYTF	TGTGCCAGCGGGGCAGGGGCGGGTACCTATGGCTACACCTTC
-	TRBV2	many	TRBJ1-6	CASSEGRAGKSNSPLHF	TGTGCCAGCAGTGAGGGACGTGCAGGGAAGAGTAATTCACCCCTCCACTTT
TRBD2	TRBV29-1	many	TRBJ2-3	CSVVSFSGAADTQYF	TGCAGCGTTGTTTCTTTTAGCGGGGCGGCAGATACGCAGTATTTT
-	TRBV12-3/TRBV12-4	many	TRBJ1-2	CASSFEQGGYGYTF	TGTGCCAGCAGTTTCGAACAGGGCGGCTATGGCTACACCTTC
-	TRBV19	few	TRBJ1-4	CASTDTGTLGNEKLFF	TGTGCCAGTACCGATACCGGGACCCTGGGGAATGAAAAACTGTTTTTT
-	TRBV29-1	many	TRBJ1-1	CSFEAGANTEAFF	TGCAGCTTCGAGGCAGGGGCAAACACTGAAGCTTTCTTT
TRBD2	TRBV5-1	many	TRBJ2-2	CASSLELAGVYTGELFF	TGCGCCAGCAGCTTGGAACTAGCGGGAGTTTACACCGGGGAGCTGTTTTTT
-	TRBV11-2	many	TRBJ2-1	CASSPTVLRGNEQFF	TGTGCCAGCAGCCCGACCGTACTGAGGGGTAATGAGCAGTTCTTC
-	TRBV29-1	many	TRBJ2-5	CSVEEQLEETQYF	TGCAGCGTTGAGGAACAGCTAGAAGAGACCCAGTACTTC
TRBD2	TRBV11-2	many	TRBJ2-1	CASSSGTSEYNEQFF	TGTGCCAGCAGCTCCGGGACTAGCGAATACAATGAGCAGTTCTTC
TRBD1	TRBV4-1	-	TRBJ2-3	CASSQGGLTGADTQYF	TGCGCCAGCAGCCAAGGGGGCCTGACAGGGGCAGATACGCAGTATTTT
-	TRBV18	many	TRBJ1-5	CASSPQGSNQPQHF	TGTGCCAGCTCACCACAAGGTAGCAATCAGCCCCAGCATTTT
TRBD2	TRBV3-1	-	TRBJ2-1	CASSSRPLAGIYNEQFF	TGTGCCAGCAGCAGCCGACCCCTAGCGGGGATCTACAATGAGCAGTTCTTC
-	TRBV29-1	many	TRBJ2-2	CSGRLAGELFF	TGCAGCGGGCGGTTGGCCGGGGAGCTGTTTTTT
-	TRBV6-1	many	TRBJ1-5	CASSGGTRSNQPQHF	TGTGCCAGCAGTGGGGGGACAAGGTCCAATCAGCCCCAGCATTTT
-	TRBV7-2	many	TRBJ2-3	CASSETGASTDTQYF	TGTGCCAGCAGTGAGACAGGCGCTAGCACAGATACGCAGTATTTT
-	TRBV10-3	-	TRBJ2-7	CAISSSSYEQYF	TGTGCCATCAGCTCTAGCTCCTACGAGCAGTACTTC
-	TRBV12-3/TRBV12-4	many	TRBJ1-2	CASSFKGRVYGYTF	TGTGCCAGCAGTTTCAAGGGAAGGGTTTATGGCTACACCTTC
-	TRBV5-1	-	TRBJ2-1	CASSLRRGDEQFF	TGCGCCAGCAGCCTCAGGCGGGGCGATGAGCAGTTCTTC
TRBD2	TRBV7-2	-	TRBJ2-1	CASSRGLAQEQFF	TGTGCCAGCAGCCGGGGACTAGCTCAGGAGCAGTTCTTC
-	TRBV4-3	many	TRBJ2-5	CASSQKAAQETQYF	TGCGCCAGCAGCCAAAAAGCGGCACAAGAGACCCAGTACTTC
TRBD1	TRBV18	many	TRBJ2-1	CASSLAGTAPSYNEQFF	TGTGCCAGCTCACTGGCCGGGACAGCTCCCTCCTACAATGAGCAGTTCTTC
-	TRBV7-2	-	TRBJ2-5	CASSPPQGWETQYF	TGTGCCAGCAGCCCACCCCAGGGCTGGGAGACCCAGTACTTC
-	TRBV9	-	TRBJ2-7	CASSVGEHGYEQYF	TGTGCCAGCAGCGTAGGGGAGCACGGCTACGAGCAGTACTTC
TRBD2	TRBV9	many	TRBJ2-7	CASSVGIAGNYEQYF	TGTGCCAGCAGCGTAGGGATAGCGGGAAACTACGAGCAGTACTTC